The next 5 T cell receptor beta chains were all read from a single sample in a study of monozygotic twins with inflammatory bowel disease. TCRdb re-called the 5' RACE reads; one entry per CDR3 protein, DNA not given. Its table lists just over 300,000 distinct CDR3 sequences. Material: blood. These receptors all come from a human donor with ulcerative colitis or Crohn's disease, or a healthy co-twin of an affected twin (not recorded which).

The J gene is TRBJ1-3, the V gene TRBV11-2. Germline V gene lookup returns CDR1 SGHAT and CDR2 FQNNGV. This CDR3 region has 13 residues. The CDR3 here is CASSLEVRNTIYF.

CDR3 amino acids: CASSVASGSRNEQFF. The genes are TRBV9 and TRBJ2-1; TCRdb names TRBD2, which stays unverified in the absence of DNA. The CDR3 loop spans 15 amino acids. CDR1 is SGDLS, CDR2 YYNGEE, per germline. The whole variable domain, filled in from reference TRBV9 and TRBJ2-1, reads DSGVTQTPKHLITATGQRVTLRCSPRSGDLSVYWYQQSLDQGLQFLIQYYNGEERAKGNILERFSAQQFPDLHSELNLSSLELGDSALYFCASSVASGSRNEQFFGPGTRLTVL.

The chain combines TRBV12-5 with TRBJ2-3; with no DNA, the TCRdb D assignment of TRBD1 cannot be verified. Per the germline V gene, CDR1 is LGHNT and CDR2 is FRNRAP. The CDR3 extends over 15 amino acids. This chain's CDR3 is CASGLGQGKTDTQYF.

The chain uses TRBV6-2 or TRBV6-3 and TRBJ2-3; TCRdb's D call of TRBD2 is untestable without DNA. The CDR3 has 19 amino acids. Germline CDR1 MNHEY, CDR2 SVGEGT. The CDR3 reads CASSYSFLLLAGSTDTQYF.

J is TRBJ2-1 and V is TRBV7-9; TCRdb calls TRBD1, which cannot be checked without DNA. Per the germline V gene, CDR1 is SEHNR and CDR2 is FQNEAQ (reference sequence). The CDR3 runs 14 residues. This chain's CDR3 is CASSFQDRSIEQFF.